This T cell receptor (beta chain) originates from a study of T cells after yellow fever vaccination. General study findings and limits: Reappearance after the booster was seen for most primary-vaccination clones, at 95% to 96% CD4 and roughly 90% CD8.

Production of TCR cDNA was by 5'RACE template switching, which also added a universal primer site and UMIs. TCRdb re-analysed the 5' RACE reads in MiXCR, keeping a single row per CDR3 protein. The sample carries some 560,000 distinct CDR3 sequences, about 19% recorded once. Germline V gene data show CDR1 as DFQATT and CDR2 as SNEGSKA (reference sequence). J lost 2 bases, V lost 5 bases, and 8 bases had no gene match. The CDR3 is made up of 14 amino acids. Only a few counts were recorded for this clonotype. Its antigen is as yet unknown. The sequencing used PBMCs, collected 15 days after the yellow fever booster vaccination. The genes are TRBV20-1 and TRBJ2-7; 8 bases are a match to TRBD2. This receptor was obtained from a man in his thirties or forties who received the YFV17D yellow fever vaccine. The CDR3 is CSAPWAGGTYEQYF. The CDR3 DNA sequence: TGCAGTGCTCCTTGGGCGGGAGGAACCTACGAGCAGTACTTC.